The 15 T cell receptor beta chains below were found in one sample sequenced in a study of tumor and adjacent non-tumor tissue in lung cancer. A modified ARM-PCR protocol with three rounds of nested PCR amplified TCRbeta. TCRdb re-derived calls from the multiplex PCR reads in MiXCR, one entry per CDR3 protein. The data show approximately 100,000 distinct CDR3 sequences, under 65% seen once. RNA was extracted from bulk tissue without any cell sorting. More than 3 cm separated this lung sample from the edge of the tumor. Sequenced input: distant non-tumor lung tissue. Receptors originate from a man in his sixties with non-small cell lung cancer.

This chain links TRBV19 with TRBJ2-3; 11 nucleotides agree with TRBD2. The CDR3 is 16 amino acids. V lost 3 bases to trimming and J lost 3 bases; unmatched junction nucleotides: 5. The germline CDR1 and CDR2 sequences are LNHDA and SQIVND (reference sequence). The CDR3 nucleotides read TGTGCCAGTAGTATCATAGCGGGGGGGCCGACAGATACGCAGTATTTT. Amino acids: CASSIIAGGPTDTQYF.

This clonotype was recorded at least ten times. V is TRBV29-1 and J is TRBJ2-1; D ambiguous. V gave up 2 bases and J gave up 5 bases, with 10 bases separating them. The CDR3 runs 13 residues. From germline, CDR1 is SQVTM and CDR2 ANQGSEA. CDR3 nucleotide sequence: TGCAGCGTTGAATTGGGGTCCCACAATGAGCAGTTCTTC. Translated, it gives CSVELGSHNEQFF.

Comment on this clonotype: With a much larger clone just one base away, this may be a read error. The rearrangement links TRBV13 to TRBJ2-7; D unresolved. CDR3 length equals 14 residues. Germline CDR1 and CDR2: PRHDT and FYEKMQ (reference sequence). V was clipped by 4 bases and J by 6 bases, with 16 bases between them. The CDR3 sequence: CASSSFGPACEQYF. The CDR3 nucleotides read TGTGCCAGCAGCTCTTTTGGGCCAGCCTGCGAGCAGTACTTC.

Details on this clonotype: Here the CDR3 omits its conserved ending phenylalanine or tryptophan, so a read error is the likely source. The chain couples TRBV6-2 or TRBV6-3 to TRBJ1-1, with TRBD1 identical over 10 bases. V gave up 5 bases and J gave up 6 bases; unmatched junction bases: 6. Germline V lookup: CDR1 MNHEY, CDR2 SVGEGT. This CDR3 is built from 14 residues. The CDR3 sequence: CASSQTGGGSEAFY. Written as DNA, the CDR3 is TGTGCCAGCAGTCAGACAGGGGGCGGTTCTGAAGCTTTCTAT.

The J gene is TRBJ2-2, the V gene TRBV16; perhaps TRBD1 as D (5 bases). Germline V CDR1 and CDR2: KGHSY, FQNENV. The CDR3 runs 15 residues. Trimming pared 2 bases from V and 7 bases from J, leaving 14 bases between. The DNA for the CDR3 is TGTGCCAGCAGCCAAGTTAAGCTACAGGACGGGGAGCTGTTTTTT. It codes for CASSQVKLQDGELFF. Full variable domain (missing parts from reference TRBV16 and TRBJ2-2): GEEVAQTPKHLVRGEGQKAKLYCAPIKGHSYVFWYQQVLKNEFKFLISFQNENVFDETGMPKERFSAKCLPNSPCSLEIQATKLEDSAVYFCASSQVKLQDGELFFGEGSRLTVL.

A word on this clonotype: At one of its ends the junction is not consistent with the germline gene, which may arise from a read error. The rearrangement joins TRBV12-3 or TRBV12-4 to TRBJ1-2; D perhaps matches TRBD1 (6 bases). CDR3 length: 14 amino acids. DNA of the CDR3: TGTGCCAGCAGTATTGTGGGGGACATCGATGGTTACACCTTC. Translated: CASSIVGDIDGYTF.

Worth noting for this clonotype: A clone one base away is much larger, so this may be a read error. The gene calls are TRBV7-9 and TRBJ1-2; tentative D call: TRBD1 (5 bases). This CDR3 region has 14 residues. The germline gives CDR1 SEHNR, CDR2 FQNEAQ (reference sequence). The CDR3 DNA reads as TGTGTCAGCAGCCCACGGGGGGGGAAAGGTGGCTACACCTTC. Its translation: CVSSPRGGKGGYTF.

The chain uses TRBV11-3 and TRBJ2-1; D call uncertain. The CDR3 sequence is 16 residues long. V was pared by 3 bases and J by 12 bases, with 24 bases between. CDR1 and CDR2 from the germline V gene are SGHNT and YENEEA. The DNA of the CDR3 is TGTGCCAGCAGCTTCGAATCCCGTGTCACCTACATTGGGCAGTTCTTC. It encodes CASSFESRVTYIGQFF.

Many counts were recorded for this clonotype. In nucleotides, the CDR3 is TGTGCCAGCAGTTTATTCACAGATACGCAGTATTTT. This sequence encodes CASSLFTDTQYF. The chain links TRBV28 to TRBJ2-3; D is ambiguous. This CDR3 contains 12 residues. CDR1 is MDHEN, CDR2 SYDVKM, per germline. V lost 1 base, J lost 2 bases, and 1 base lay in between. Complete variable domain (other parts from reference TRBV28 and TRBJ2-3): DVKVTQSSRYLVKRTGEKVFLECVQDMDHENMFWYRQDPGLGLRLIYFSYDVKMKEKGDIPEGYSVSREKKERFSLILESASTNQTSMYLCASSLFTDTQYFGPGTRLTVL.

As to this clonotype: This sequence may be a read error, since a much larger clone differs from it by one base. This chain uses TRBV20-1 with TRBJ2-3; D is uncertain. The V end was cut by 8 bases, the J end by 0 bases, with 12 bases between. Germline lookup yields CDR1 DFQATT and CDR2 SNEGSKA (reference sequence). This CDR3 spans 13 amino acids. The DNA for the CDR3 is TGCAGTTTCGTACTTTTTAGCACAGATACGCAGTATTTT. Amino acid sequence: CSFVLFSTDTQYF.

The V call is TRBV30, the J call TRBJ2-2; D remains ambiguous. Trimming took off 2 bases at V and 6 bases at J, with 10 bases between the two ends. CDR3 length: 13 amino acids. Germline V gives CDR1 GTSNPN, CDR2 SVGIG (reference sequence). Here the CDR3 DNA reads TGTGCCTGGAGTCCTTCGGGCCCCGGGGAGCTGTTTTTT. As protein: CAWSPSGPGELFF.

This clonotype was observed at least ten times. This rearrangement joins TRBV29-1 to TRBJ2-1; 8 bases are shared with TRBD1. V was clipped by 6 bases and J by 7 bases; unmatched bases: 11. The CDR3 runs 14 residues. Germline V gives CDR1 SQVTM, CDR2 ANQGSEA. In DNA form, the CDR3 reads TGCAGCGTCTCACCTCAGGGGGCGCAGAATGAGCAGTTCTTC. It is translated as CSVSPQGAQNEQFF.

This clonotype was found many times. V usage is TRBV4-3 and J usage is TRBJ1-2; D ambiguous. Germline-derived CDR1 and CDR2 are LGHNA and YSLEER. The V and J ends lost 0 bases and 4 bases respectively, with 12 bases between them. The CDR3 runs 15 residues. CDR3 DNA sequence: TGCGCCAGCAGCCAAGATCCCGGGAAACCCTATGGCTACACCTTC. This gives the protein CASSQDPGKPYGYTF.

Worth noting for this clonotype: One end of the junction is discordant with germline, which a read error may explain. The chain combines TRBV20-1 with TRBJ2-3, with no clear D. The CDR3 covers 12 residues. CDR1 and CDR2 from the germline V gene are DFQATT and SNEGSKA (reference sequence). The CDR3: CSARELEDTHYF. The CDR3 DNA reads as TGCAGTGCTAGAGAATTAGAGGATACGCATTATTTT.

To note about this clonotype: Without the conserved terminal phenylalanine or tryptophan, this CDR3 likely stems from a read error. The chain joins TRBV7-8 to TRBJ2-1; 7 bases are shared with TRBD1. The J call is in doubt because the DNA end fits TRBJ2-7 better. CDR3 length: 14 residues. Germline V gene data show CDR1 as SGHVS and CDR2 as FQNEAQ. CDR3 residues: CASSRPTGWGEQYS. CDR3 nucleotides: TGTGCCAGCAGCCGACCGACAGGGTGGGGTGAGCAGTACTCC.